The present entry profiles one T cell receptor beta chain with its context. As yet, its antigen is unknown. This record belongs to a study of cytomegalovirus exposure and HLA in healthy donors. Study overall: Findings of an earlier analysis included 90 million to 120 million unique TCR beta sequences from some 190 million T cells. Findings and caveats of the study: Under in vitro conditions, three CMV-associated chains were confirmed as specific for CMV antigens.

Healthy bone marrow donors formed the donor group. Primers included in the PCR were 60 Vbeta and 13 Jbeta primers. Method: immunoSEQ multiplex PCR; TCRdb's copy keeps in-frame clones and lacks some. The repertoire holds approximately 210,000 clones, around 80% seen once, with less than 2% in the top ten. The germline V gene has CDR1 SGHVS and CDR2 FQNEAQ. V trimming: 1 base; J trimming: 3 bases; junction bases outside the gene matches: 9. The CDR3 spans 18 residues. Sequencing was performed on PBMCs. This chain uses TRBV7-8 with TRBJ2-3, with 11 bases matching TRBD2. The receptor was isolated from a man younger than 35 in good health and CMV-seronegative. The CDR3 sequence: CASSLDSGGDLSTDTQYF. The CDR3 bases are TGTGCCAGCAGCTTAGATAGCGGGGGGGACCTATCGACAGATACGCAGTATTTT.